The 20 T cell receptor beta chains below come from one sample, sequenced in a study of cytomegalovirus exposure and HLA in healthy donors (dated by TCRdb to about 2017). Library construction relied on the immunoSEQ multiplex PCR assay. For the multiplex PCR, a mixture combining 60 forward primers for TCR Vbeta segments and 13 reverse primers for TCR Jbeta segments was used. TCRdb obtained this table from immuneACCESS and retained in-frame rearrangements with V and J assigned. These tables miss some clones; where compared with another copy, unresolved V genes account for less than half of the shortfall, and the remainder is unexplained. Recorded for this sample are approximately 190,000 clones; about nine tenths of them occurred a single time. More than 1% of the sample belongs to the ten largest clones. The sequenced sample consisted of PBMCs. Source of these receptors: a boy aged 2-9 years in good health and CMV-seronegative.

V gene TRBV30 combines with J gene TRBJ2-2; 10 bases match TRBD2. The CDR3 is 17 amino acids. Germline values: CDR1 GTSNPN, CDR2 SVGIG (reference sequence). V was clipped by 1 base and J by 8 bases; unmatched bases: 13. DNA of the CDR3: TGTGCCTGGAGTGCCCCGGGACTAGCGAAAACCGAGGGGGAGCTGTTTTTT. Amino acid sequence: CAWSAPGLAKTEGELFF. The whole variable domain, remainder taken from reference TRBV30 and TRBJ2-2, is SQTIHQWPATLVQPVGSPLSLECTVEGTSNPNLYWYRQAAGRGLQLLFYSVGIGQISSEVPQNLSASRPQDRQFILSSKKLLLSDSGFYLCAWSAPGLAKTEGELFFGEGSRLTVL.

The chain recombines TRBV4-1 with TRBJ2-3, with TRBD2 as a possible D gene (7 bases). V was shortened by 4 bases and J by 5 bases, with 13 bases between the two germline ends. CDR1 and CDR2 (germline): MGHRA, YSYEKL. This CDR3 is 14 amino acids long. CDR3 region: CASSPGEGGDTQYF. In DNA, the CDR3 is TGCGCCAGCAGCCCCGGGGAGGGGGGAGATACGCAGTATTTT.

The CDR3 region has the DNA TGTGCCAGCAGCGGGCGGCAGGAGGGACGAACCGGGGAGCTGTTTTTT. Protein: CASSGRQEGRTGELFF. The rearrangement joins TRBV5-4 to TRBJ2-2; TRBD2 might be the D (6 bases). This CDR3 has 16 amino acids. Trimming took 4 bases from V and 5 from J, leaving 18 bases between them. The V gene's germline CDR1 is SGHNT and CDR2 YYREEE (reference sequence).

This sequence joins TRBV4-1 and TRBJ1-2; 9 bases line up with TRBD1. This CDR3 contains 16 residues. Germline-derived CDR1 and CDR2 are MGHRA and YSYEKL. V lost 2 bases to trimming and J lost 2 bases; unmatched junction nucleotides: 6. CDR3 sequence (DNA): TGCGCCAGCAGCCAACCGGGGACAGGGCCAAACTATGGCTACACCTTC. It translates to CASSQPGTGPNYGYTF.

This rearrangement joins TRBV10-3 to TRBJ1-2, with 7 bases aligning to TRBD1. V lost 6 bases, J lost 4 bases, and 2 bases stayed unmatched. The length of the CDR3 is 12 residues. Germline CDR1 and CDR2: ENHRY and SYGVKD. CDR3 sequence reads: CAISWTGYGYTF. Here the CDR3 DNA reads TGTGCCATCAGCTGGACAGGCTATGGCTACACCTTC.

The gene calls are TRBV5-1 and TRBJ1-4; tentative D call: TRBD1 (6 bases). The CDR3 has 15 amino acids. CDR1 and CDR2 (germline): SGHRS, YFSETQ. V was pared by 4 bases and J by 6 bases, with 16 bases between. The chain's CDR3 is CASSGRDAGDEKLFF. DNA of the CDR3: TGCGCCAGCAGCGGCAGGGACGCAGGGGATGAAAAACTGTTTTTT.

CDR3 sequence reads: CASSLVGAYYNEQFF. The CDR3, as DNA: TGTGCCAGCAGCTTAGTGGGAGCTTACTACAATGAGCAGTTCTTC. The rearrangement links TRBV7-8 to TRBJ2-1; possible D gene TRBD2, 5 bases. The germline gives CDR1 SGHVS, CDR2 FQNEAQ. The CDR3 length is 15 residues. The V and J ends lost 1 base and 3 bases respectively, with 10 bases between them.

CDR3 in DNA: TGCGCCAGCAGGTCCGGGACAGGGCTTACCGGGGAGCTGTTTTTT. Its translation: CASRSGTGLTGELFF. The rearrangement joins TRBV5-1 to TRBJ2-2; 9 bases map to TRBD1. In germline, CDR1 is SGHRS, CDR2 YFSETQ. V lost 5 bases and J lost 5; bases outside the gene matches: 7. CDR3 size: 15 residues.

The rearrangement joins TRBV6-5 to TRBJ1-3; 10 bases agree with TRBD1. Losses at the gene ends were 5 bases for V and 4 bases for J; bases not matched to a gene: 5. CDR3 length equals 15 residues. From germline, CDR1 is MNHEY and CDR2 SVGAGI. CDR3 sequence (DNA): TGTGCCAGCAGTGGAAGACAGGGGGCAGGAAACACCATATATTTT. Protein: CASSGRQGAGNTIYF.

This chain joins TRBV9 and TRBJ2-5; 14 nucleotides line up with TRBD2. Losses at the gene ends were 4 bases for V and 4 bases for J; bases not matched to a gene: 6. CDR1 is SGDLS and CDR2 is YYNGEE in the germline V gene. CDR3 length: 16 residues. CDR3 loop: CASSPMTSGGGETQYF. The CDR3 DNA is TGTGCCAGCAGCCCAATGACTAGCGGGGGGGGAGAGACCCAGTACTTC.

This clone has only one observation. Here the CDR3 reads CASSFQGGGSQETQYF. CDR3 DNA: TGTGCCAGCAGTTTTCAGGGAGGGGGGTCACAAGAGACCCAGTACTTC. The chain recombines TRBV28 with TRBJ2-5; maybe TRBD2 (7 bases). Germline CDR1 is MDHEN and CDR2 is SYDVKM. Trimming stripped 3 bases from V and 2 bases from J, with 16 bases between. The CDR3 extends over 16 amino acids. Based on the CDR3 plus reference TRBV28 and TRBJ2-5, the full variable domain is DVKVTQSSRYLVKRTGEKVFLECVQDMDHENMFWYRQDPGLGLRLIYFSYDVKMKEKGDIPEGYSVSREKKERFSLILESASTNQTSMYLCASSFQGGGSQETQYFGPGTRLLVL.

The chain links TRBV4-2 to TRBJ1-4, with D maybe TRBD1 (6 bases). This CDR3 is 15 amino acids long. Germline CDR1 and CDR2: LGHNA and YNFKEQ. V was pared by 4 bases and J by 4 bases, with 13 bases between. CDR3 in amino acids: CASSPWGQGNEKLFF. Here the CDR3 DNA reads TGTGCCAGCAGCCCCTGGGGGCAGGGTAATGAAAAACTGTTTTTT.

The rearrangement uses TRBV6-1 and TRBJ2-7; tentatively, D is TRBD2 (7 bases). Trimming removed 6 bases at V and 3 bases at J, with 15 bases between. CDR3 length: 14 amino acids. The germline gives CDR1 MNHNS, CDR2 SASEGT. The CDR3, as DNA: TGTGCCAGCAGAGGGGGACTAATGAGCTACGAGCAGTACTTC. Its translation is CASRGGLMSYEQYF.

The CDR3 bases are TGTGCCAGCAGCTTACTAGGACAGGGAACCACCGGGGAGCTGTTTTTT. This translates into CASSLLGQGTTGELFF. V gene TRBV7-8 combines with J gene TRBJ2-2; 8 bases agree with TRBD1. The CDR3 contains 16 residues. Germline V gene data show CDR1 as SGHVS and CDR2 as FQNEAQ. Unmatched junction bases numbered 6, after V lost 2 bases and J lost 4 bases. Using reference TRBV7-8 and TRBJ2-2 for the parts outside the CDR3, the full variable domain is GAGVSQSPRYKVAKRGQDVALRCDPISGHVSLFWYQQALGQGPEFLTYFQNEAQLDKSGLPSDRFFAERPEGSVSTLKIQRTQQEDSAVYLCASSLLGQGTTGELFFGEGSRLTVL.

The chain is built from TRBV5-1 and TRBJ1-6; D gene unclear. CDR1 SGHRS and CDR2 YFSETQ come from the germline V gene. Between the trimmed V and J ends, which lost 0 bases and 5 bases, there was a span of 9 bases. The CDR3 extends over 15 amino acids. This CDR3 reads CASSLVGINNSPLHF. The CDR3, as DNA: TGCGCCAGCAGCTTGGTGGGCATCAATAATTCACCCCTCCACTTT.

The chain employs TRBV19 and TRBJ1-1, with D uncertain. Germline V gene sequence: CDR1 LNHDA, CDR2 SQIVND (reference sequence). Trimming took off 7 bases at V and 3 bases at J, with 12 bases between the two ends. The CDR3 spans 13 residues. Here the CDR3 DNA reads TGTGCCAGTACTCAGCGAGGGTACACTGAAGCTTTCTTT. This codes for CASTQRGYTEAFF.

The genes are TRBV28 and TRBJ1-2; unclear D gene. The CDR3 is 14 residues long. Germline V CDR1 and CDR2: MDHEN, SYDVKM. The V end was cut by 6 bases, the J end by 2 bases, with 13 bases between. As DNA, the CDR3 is TGTGCCAGCAGCCCGTCCAGTCCAAACTATGGCTACACCTTC. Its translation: CASSPSSPNYGYTF.

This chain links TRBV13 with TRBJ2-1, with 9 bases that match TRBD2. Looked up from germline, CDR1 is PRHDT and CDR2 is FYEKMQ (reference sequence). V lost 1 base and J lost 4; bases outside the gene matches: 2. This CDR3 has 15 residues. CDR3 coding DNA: TGTGCCAGCAGCTTAGCCCTAGCGGGGTACAATGAGCAGTTCTTC. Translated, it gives CASSLALAGYNEQFF.

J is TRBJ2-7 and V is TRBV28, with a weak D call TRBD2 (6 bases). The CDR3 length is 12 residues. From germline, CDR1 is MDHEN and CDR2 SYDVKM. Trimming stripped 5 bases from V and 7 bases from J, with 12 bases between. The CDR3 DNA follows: TGTGCCAGCAGTCAGCCCGGGGGAGAGCAGTACTTC. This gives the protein CASSQPGGEQYF. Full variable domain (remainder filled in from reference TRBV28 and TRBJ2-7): DVKVTQSSRYLVKRTGEKVFLECVQDMDHENMFWYRQDPGLGLRLIYFSYDVKMKEKGDIPEGYSVSREKKERFSLILESASTNQTSMYLCASSQPGGEQYFGPGTRLTVT.

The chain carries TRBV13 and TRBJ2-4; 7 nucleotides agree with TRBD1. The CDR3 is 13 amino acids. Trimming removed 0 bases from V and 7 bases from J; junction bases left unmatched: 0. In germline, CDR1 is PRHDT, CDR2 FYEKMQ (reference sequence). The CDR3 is CASSLGTGNIQYF. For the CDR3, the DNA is TGTGCCAGCAGCTTAGGGACAGGGAACATTCAGTACTTC.